These 24 T cell receptor beta chains share one sample of origin, sequenced in a study of T-cell reconstitution after alpha-beta-depleted transplantation in children. Construction of the TCRbeta library involved unique molecular identifiers. TCRdb recomputed calls from the PCR reads with MiXCR, one row per CDR3 protein. The table includes a few hundred thousand distinct CDR3 sequences, approximately 10% detected once. The source was PBMCs, collected before TCRalphabeta/CD19-depleted stem cell transplant. These receptors originate from a child under two years old with acute myeloid leukemia, due to receive a stem cell transplant.

Many counts were recorded for this clonotype. The rearrangement links TRBV6-6 to TRBJ2-7; no clear D. This CDR3 region has 13 residues. The germline V and J ends were trimmed by 6 bases and 3 bases, with 12 bases remaining between them. Germline V gene sequence: CDR1 MNHNY, CDR2 SVGAGI (reference sequence). In DNA form, the CDR3 reads TGTGCCAGCAGGAACGGCGGTTTCTACGAGCAGTACTTC. This codes for CASRNGGFYEQYF.

This chain joins TRBV20-1 and TRBJ2-5; the D gene could be TRBD1 or TRBD2 (6 bases each). Trimming took off 0 bases at V and 7 bases at J, with 12 bases between the two ends. The length of the CDR3 is 13 residues. Germline CDR1 and CDR2: DFQATT and SNEGSKA (reference sequence). The CDR3 DNA is TGCAGTGCTAGAGAGTTAGGGGGGCGGACCCAGTACTTC. Translated, it gives CSARELGGRTQYF.

Comment on this clonotype: A much more abundant neighbour one base away suggests this may be a read error. This chain joins TRBV7-3 and TRBJ2-5; no definite D call. CDR1 SGHTA and CDR2 FQGTGA come from the germline V gene. There are 15 residues in the CDR3. The CDR3 protein is CAGSLESSRPETQYF. The CDR3 DNA sequence: TGTGCCGGCAGCTTAGAATCGTCCCGTCCGGAGACCCAGTACTTC.

This clonotype was observed many times. This sequence joins TRBV5-6 and TRBJ1-1; D ambiguous. The CDR3 runs to 14 residues. V lost 0 bases to trimming and J lost 3 bases, with 9 bases between them. Germline lookup yields CDR1 SGHDT and CDR2 YYEEEE. The CDR3 DNA is TGTGCCAGCAGCTTGGAGGAGAGCTACACTGAAGCTTTCTTT. This encodes CASSLEESYTEAFF.

This clonotype was seen ten or more times. The V and J genes are TRBV7-9 and TRBJ2-7, with D perhaps TRBD1 (7 bases). The CDR3 is 15 amino acids. Trimming took 6 bases from V and 3 from J, leaving 18 bases between them. CDR1 and CDR2 from the germline V gene are SEHNR and FQNEAQ (reference sequence). CDR3 loop: CASSLRGDSLYEQYF. The CDR3 DNA is TGTGCCAGCAGTCTGAGGGGGGACAGTCTCTACGAGCAGTACTTC.

This clonotype has a count of ten or more. This rearrangement joins TRBV6-2 or TRBV6-3 to TRBJ2-5; D is undetermined. The CDR3 is made up of 15 amino acids. Looked up from germline, CDR1 is MNHEY and CDR2 is SVGEGT. The V end lost 4 bases, the J end lost 1 base, and 13 bases lay between the germline ends. CDR3 bases: TGTGCCAGCAGTTCCATCCGACATACCCAAGAGACCCAGTACTTC. Translated, it gives CASSSIRHTQETQYF.

The CDR3 is CASRKIPDRQETQYF. CDR3 DNA: TGCGCCAGCAGAAAAATCCCAGACAGACAAGAGACCCAGTACTTC. The chain recombines TRBV5-1 with TRBJ2-5, with D possibly TRBD1 on 5 matching bases. The CDR3 covers 15 residues. Deletions cut 5 bases from V and 2 bases from J, with 16 bases between. From germline, CDR1 is SGHRS and CDR2 YFSETQ.

This clonotype was seen a few times. The J gene is TRBJ2-7, the V gene TRBV2; 8 bases match TRBD2. CDR1 is SNHLY, CDR2 FYNNEI, per germline. J lost 2 bases, V lost 3 bases, and 6 bases had no gene match. CDR3 length: 15 amino acids. CDR3 residues: CASSEASGGTYEQYF. The CDR3 DNA reads TGTGCCAGCAGTGAGGCCAGCGGGGGTACCTACGAGCAGTACTTC.

The chain employs TRBV10-3 and TRBJ2-7; D may be TRBD1 (5 bases). The V gene's germline CDR1 is ENHRY and CDR2 SYGVKD. CDR3 size: 14 residues. V was clipped by 6 bases and J by 0 bases, with 12 bases between them. The CDR3 spells CAISPTVSSYEQYF. The CDR3 nucleotides are TGTGCCATCAGCCCGACAGTTAGCTCCTACGAGCAGTACTTC.

This clonotype was seen ten or more times. CDR3 nucleotide sequence: TGTGCCAGCAGCCCGACGACAGGAACTACTTATGGCTACACCTTC. The encoded protein is CASSPTTGTTYGYTF. The chain employs TRBV7-3 and TRBJ1-2, with a tentative D call TRBD1 (6 bases). Germline CDR1 SGHTA, CDR2 FQGTGA. The CDR3 consists of 15 residues. V dropped 5 bases and J dropped 5 bases, with 18 bases sitting between them.

This clonotype was found a few times. The chain is built from TRBV20-1 and TRBJ2-7, with TRBD1 matching over 10 bases. There are 12 residues in the CDR3. Unmatched junction bases numbered 4, after V lost 6 bases and J lost 5 bases. CDR1 and CDR2 (germline): DFQATT, SNEGSKA (reference sequence). The CDR3 DNA is TGCAGTGCAGCGGACAGGGGGAACGAGCAGTACTTC. Protein product: CSAADRGNEQYF.

This clonotype was seen a handful of times. The genes are TRBV14 and TRBJ1-1; the D gene is possibly TRBD1 (6 bases). Trimming pared 0 bases from V and 0 bases from J, leaving 14 bases between. CDR3 length: 17 amino acids. CDR1 SGHDN and CDR2 FVKESK come from the germline V gene. The CDR3 region is CASSQEALGQLNTEAFF. CDR3 coding DNA: TGTGCCAGCAGCCAAGAGGCCCTGGGACAATTGAACACTGAAGCTTTCTTT.

This clonotype was detected ten times or more. The J gene is TRBJ1-1, the V gene TRBV25-1, with no clear D. This CDR3 is 14 amino acids long. Germline V CDR1 and CDR2: MGHDK, SYGVNS. V shed 4 bases and J shed 1 base, with 10 bases lying between them. The CDR3 coding sequence is TGTGCCAGCAGTGTAACAGCCGGGAACACTGAAGCTTTCTTT. Amino acid sequence: CASSVTAGNTEAFF.

The CDR3 nucleotides are TGCAGCCCAGGGGCCAGGCAGAACACAGATACGCAGTATTTT. This encodes CSPGARQNTDTQYF. The J gene is TRBJ2-3, the V gene TRBV20-1; a weak D match, TRBD1 (6 bases). From germline, CDR1 is DFQATT and CDR2 SNEGSKA (reference sequence). The CDR3 is 14 residues long.

In its sample, this clonotype was seen a few times. This sequence joins TRBV6-2 or TRBV6-3 and TRBJ2-2; D perhaps matches TRBD1 (7 bases). The length of the CDR3 is 15 residues. In germline, CDR1 is MNHEY, CDR2 SVGEGT. Trimming took off 5 bases at V and 4 bases at J, with 14 bases between the two ends. Here the CDR3 reads CASSQQGRFTGELFF. CDR3 nucleotide sequence: TGTGCCAGCAGTCAACAGGGGAGGTTCACCGGGGAGCTGTTTTTT.

This clonotype was seen a few times. The rearrangement uses TRBV10-2 and TRBJ1-1; D remains ambiguous. Per the germline V gene, CDR1 is WSHSY and CDR2 is SAAADI. The CDR3 contains 14 residues. Between the trimmed V and J ends, which lost 5 bases and 2 bases, there was a span of 12 bases. The CDR3 sequence: CASSQQTGNTEAFF. In DNA, the CDR3 is TGCGCCAGCAGTCAACAAACTGGAAACACTGAAGCTTTCTTT.

In DNA, the CDR3 is TGTGCCAGCAGCTTAGCGATCCGGCTTGGGGCCAACGTCCTGACTTTC. Amino acids: CASSLAIRLGANVLTF. The gene calls are TRBV7-6 and TRBJ2-6; D remains ambiguous. Trimming shortened V by 0 bases and J by 3 bases, and 9 bases separated the two germline ends. The germline CDR1 and CDR2 sequences are SGHVS and FNYEAQ. The CDR3 runs to 16 residues.

This clonotype has more than one count but fewer than ten. This rearrangement joins TRBV2 to TRBJ2-6; TRBD1 matches 9 bases. CDR1 and CDR2 (germline): SNHLY, FYNNEI. The CDR3 extends over 17 amino acids. Trimming removed 4 bases from V and 4 bases from J; junction bases left unmatched: 8. The chain's CDR3 is CASSGTGALTGANVLTF. The CDR3 DNA is TGTGCCAGCAGTGGGACAGGGGCCCTAACCGGGGCCAACGTCCTGACTTTC.

The rearrangement uses TRBV19 and TRBJ1-1; possibly TRBD1 for D (5 bases). Germline V gene data show CDR1 as LNHDA and CDR2 as SQIVND (reference sequence). This CDR3 comprises 17 residues. Trimming took off 3 bases at V and 1 base at J, with 18 bases between the two ends. CDR3 region: CASSMGPAWGSNTEAFF. The DNA for the CDR3 is TGTGCCAGTAGTATGGGGCCAGCTTGGGGTTCGAACACTGAAGCTTTCTTT.

This chain connects TRBV9 to TRBJ2-1; 8 positions agree with TRBD2. Germline trimming cut 3 bases from V and 2 bases from J; bases unmatched to any gene: 7. This CDR3 is built from 16 residues. Germline CDR1 and CDR2: SGDLS and YYNGEE. Written as DNA, the CDR3 is TGTGCCAGCAGCGCAAGGGGAGCGGGAGCCTACAATGAGCAGTTCTTC. Its protein is CASSARGAGAYNEQFF.

The chain carries TRBV5-6 and TRBJ2-7, with D hard to call. V shed 5 bases and J shed 3 bases, with 15 bases lying between them. Germline V gene sequence: CDR1 SGHDT, CDR2 YYEEEE. There are 14 residues in the CDR3. CDR3 amino acids: CASSSESAIYEQYF. The CDR3 nucleotides are TGTGCCAGCAGTTCGGAATCAGCCATCTACGAGCAGTACTTC.

This clonotype was counted many times. The CDR3 bases are TGTGCCAGCAGCTTAACTACCCTCACAGAGCAAGAGACCCAGTACTTC. This sequence encodes CASSLTTLTEQETQYF. The J gene is TRBJ2-5, the V gene TRBV7-9; D not resolved. Trimming pared 2 bases from V and 2 bases from J, leaving 15 bases between. This CDR3 has 16 amino acids. The V gene's germline CDR1 is SEHNR and CDR2 FQNEAQ (reference sequence).

There are many counts of this clonotype. The CDR3 bases are TGTGCCAGCAGGCCAGGGGGCCCGAACACTGAAGCTTTCTTT. This codes for CASRPGGPNTEAFF. The V and J genes are TRBV6-1 and TRBJ1-1; 8 bases align to TRBD1. Germline V gene sequence: CDR1 MNHNS, CDR2 SASEGT. The CDR3 spans 14 residues. J lost 1 base, V lost 6 bases, and 4 bases had no gene match.

The V gene is TRBV29-1, the J gene TRBJ2-7; 9 nucleotides agree with TRBD2. The length of the CDR3 is 15 residues. Trimming cost V 1 base and J 6 bases; bases outside gene matches: 10. The V gene's germline CDR1 is SQVTM and CDR2 ANQGSEA. Here the CDR3 reads CSVEGDGGGAVEQYF. CDR3 DNA sequence: TGCAGCGTTGAAGGTGACGGCGGGGGGGCGGTCGAGCAGTACTTC.